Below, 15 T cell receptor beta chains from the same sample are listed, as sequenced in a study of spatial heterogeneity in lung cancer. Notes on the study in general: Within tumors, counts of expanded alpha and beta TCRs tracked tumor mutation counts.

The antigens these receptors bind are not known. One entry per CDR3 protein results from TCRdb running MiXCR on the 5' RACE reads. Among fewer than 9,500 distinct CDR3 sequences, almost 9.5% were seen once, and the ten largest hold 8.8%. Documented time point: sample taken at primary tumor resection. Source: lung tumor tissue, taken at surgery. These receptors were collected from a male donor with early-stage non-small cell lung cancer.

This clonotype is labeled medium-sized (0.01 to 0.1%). In DNA form, the CDR3 reads TGTGCCAGCAGTTTATCACAGGGTAATCAGCCCCAGCATTTT. Its translation is CASSLSQGNQPQHF. The chain uses TRBV27 and TRBJ1-5; possibly TRBD1 for D (6 bases). The CDR3 is 14 residues long. V dropped 0 bases and J dropped 4 bases, with 7 bases sitting between them. Germline values: CDR1 MNHEY, CDR2 SMNVEV (reference sequence).

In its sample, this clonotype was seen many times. The CDR3 region has the DNA TGTGCCAGCAGCTTAACTACCGGGACCTTCTACGAGCAGTACTTC. Protein: CASSLTTGTFYEQYF. This sequence joins TRBV7-8 and TRBJ2-7; D is possibly TRBD1 or TRBD2 (5 bases each). The CDR3 sequence is 15 residues long. Germline V gene lookup returns CDR1 SGHVS and CDR2 FQNEAQ. V was shortened by 2 bases and J by 3 bases, with 14 bases between the two germline ends.

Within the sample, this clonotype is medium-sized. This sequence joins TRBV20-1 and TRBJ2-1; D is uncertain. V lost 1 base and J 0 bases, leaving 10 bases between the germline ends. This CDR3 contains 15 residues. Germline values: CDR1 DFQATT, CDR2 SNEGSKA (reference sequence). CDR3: CSARGQAVSYNEQFF. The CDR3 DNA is TGCAGTGCTAGAGGGCAGGCCGTCTCCTACAATGAGCAGTTCTTC.

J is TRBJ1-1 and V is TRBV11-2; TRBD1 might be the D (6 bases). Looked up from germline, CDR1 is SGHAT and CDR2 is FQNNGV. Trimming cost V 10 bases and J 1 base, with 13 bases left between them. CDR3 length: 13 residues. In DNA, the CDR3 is TGTGCCACCATGGGACATAAGAACACTGAAGCTTTCTTT. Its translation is CATMGHKNTEAFF.

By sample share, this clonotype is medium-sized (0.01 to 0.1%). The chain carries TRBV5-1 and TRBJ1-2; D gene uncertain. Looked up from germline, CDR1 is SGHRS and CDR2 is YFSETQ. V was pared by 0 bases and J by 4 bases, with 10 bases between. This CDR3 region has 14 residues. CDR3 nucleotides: TGCGCCAGCAGCTTGGACAGTCTCCCCTATGGCTACACCTTC. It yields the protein CASSLDSLPYGYTF.

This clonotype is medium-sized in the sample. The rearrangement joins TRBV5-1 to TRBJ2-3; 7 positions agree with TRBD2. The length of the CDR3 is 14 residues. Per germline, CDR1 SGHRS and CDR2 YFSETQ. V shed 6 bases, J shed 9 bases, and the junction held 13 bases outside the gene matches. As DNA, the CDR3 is TGCGCCAGCAAATTTATACGGGAGGCTCCAACGCAGTATTTT. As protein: CASKFIREAPTQYF.

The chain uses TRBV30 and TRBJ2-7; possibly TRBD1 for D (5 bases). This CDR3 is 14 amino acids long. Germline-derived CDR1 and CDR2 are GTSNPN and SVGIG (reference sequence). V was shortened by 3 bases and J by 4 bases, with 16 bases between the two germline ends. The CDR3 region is CAWRKLNKGYEQYF. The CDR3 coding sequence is TGTGCCTGGAGGAAACTTAATAAGGGGTACGAGCAGTACTTC.

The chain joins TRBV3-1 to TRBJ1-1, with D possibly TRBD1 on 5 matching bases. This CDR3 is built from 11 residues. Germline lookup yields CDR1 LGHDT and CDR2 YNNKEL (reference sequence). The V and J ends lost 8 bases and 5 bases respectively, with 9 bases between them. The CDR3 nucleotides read TGTGCCAGCGTGCGGGGGACTGAAGCTTTCTTT. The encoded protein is CASVRGTEAFF.

CDR3 in amino acids: CASSARQSSTEQYF. The CDR3 DNA reads TGCGCCAGCAGTGCCCGGCAGTCTTCTACCGAGCAGTACTTC. This chain links TRBV10-1 with TRBJ2-7; D is ambiguous. There are 14 residues in the CDR3. Germline V gene sequence: CDR1 WNHNN, CDR2 SYGVQD (reference sequence). The germline V and J ends were trimmed by 4 bases and 6 bases, with 16 bases remaining between them.

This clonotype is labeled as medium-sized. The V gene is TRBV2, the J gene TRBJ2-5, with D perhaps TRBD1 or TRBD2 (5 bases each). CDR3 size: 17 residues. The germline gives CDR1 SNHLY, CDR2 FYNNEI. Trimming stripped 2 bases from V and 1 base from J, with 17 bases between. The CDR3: CASSENSRGIGQETQYF. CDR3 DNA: TGTGCCAGCAGTGAAAATTCGAGGGGAATTGGCCAAGAGACCCAGTACTTC.

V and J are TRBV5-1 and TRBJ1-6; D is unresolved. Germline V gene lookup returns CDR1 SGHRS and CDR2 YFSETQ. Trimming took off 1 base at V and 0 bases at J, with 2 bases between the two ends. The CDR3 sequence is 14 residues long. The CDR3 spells CASSLSSYNSPLHF. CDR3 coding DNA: TGCGCCAGCAGCTTGAGCTCCTATAATTCACCCCTCCACTTT.

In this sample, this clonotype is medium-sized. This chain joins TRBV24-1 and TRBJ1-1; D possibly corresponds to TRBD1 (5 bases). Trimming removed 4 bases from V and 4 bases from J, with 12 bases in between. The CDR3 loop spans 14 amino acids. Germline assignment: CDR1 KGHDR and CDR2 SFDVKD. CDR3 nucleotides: TGTGCCACCAGTGACCGCAGGGTTGGCACTGAAGCTTTCTTT. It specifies CATSDRRVGTEAFF.

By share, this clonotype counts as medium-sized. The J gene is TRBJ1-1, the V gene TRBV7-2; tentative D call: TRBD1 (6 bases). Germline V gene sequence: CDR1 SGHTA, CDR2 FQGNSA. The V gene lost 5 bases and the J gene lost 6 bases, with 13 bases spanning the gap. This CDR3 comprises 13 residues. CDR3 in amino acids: CASSRDRRPEAFF. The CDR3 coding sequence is TGTGCCAGCAGCCGCGACAGGAGGCCTGAAGCTTTCTTT. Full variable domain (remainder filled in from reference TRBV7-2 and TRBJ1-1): GAGVSQSPSNKVTEKGKDVELRCDPISGHTALYWYRQSLGQGLEFLIYFQGNSAPDKSGLPSDRFSAERTGGSVSTLTIQRTQQEDSAVYLCASSRDRRPEAFFGQGTRLTVV.

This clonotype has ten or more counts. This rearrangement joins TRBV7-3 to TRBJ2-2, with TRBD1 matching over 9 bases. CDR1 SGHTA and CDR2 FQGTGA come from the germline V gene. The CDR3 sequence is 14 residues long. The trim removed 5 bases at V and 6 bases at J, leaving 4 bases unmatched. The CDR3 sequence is CASSVNRGPGELFF. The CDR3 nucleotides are TGTGCCAGCAGCGTAAACAGGGGGCCCGGGGAGCTGTTTTTT.

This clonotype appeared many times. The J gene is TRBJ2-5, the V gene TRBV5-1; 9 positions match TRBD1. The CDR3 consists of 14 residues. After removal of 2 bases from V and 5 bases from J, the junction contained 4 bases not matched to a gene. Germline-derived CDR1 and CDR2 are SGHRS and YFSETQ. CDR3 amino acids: CASSFGQGRETQYF. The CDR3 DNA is TGCGCCAGCAGCTTTGGACAGGGGCGGGAGACCCAGTACTTC.